This TCR beta chain was sequenced in a study of blood T cell repertoires in COVID-19. Study background: Material from acute and convalescent COVID-19 was sourced from the United States, Italy and Spain.

Using immunoSEQ multiplex PCR, the repertoire was profiled, and TCRdb retains in-frame clones only, with some absent. The sample has some 410,000 clones; around 87% are singletons. This CDR3 spans 13 amino acids. The germline CDR1 and CDR2 sequences are SGHDT and YYEEEE. The ends were cut back, 0 bases at V and 10 bases at J, with 11 bases in the middle. The specimen was PBMCs or T cells enriched from blood (not recorded which). The clonotype was recovered from a woman under 40 with acute COVID-19. The chain carries TRBV5-6 and TRBJ2-1; D is unresolved. This chain's CDR3 is CASSLARLAEQFF. The CDR3 DNA reads as TGTGCCAGCAGCTTGGCCCGACTCGCGGAGCAGTTCTTC.